This passage covers 20 T cell receptor beta chains from one sample sequenced in a study of control samples from healthy donors and cancer patients. TCRdb keeps only in-frame clones here, not all; method: immunoSEQ multiplex PCR. The sample shows 75,000 to 100,000 clones, roughly 86% of them seen only once. What was sequenced was blood. The receptor set was obtained from a man in his fifties or sixties in good health.

This chain connects TRBV5-1 to TRBJ2-3, with a weak D call TRBD2 (6 bases). The CDR3 runs to 14 residues. Trimming left V 2 bases short and J 5 bases short, with 12 bases between. Per the germline V gene, CDR1 is SGHRS and CDR2 is YFSETQ. The CDR3, as DNA: TGCGCCAGCAGCTTTGGCCAGGGAGGAGATACGCAGTATTTT. This gives the protein CASSFGQGGDTQYF.

This chain links TRBV19 with TRBJ1-5; no reliable D call. The CDR3 has 15 amino acids. V lost 8 bases and J lost 5, with 19 bases in between. Germline V gene data show CDR1 as LNHDA and CDR2 as SQIVND (reference sequence). The CDR3 sequence: CASSYAGGGDQPQHF. DNA for the CDR3: TGTGCCAGTTCCTATGCGGGAGGCGGAGATCAGCCCCAGCATTTT.

CDR3 sequence reads: CATSRGGGYQPQHF. DNA for the CDR3: TGTGCCACCAGCAGAGGGGGGGGATATCAGCCCCAGCATTTT. This chain links TRBV15 with TRBJ1-5; the D gene is possibly TRBD1 (5 bases). The CDR3 spans 14 residues. V was pared by 1 base and J by 5 bases, with 9 bases between. CDR1 LNHNV and CDR2 YYDKDF come from the germline V gene (reference sequence).

The rearrangement uses TRBV12-5 and TRBJ2-1; 9 nucleotides line up with TRBD2. With V trimmed by 3 bases and J by 5 bases, 5 bases remained unmatched. Germline V CDR1 and CDR2: LGHNT, FRNRAP. The CDR3 consists of 15 residues. The CDR3 protein is CASGFSGRPDNEQFF. CDR3 in DNA: TGTGCTAGTGGTTTTAGCGGGAGACCCGACAATGAGCAGTTCTTC.

V usage is TRBV6-5 and J usage is TRBJ2-7, with 7 bases identical to TRBD1. The CDR3 runs 14 residues. Per the germline V gene, CDR1 is MNHEY and CDR2 is SVGAGI. V lost 6 bases and J lost 0; bases outside the gene matches: 5. CDR3 coding DNA: TGTGCCAGCAGGCCCGGGACAGACTCCTACGAGCAGTACTTC. Amino acid sequence: CASRPGTDSYEQYF.

This clone was counted once. The V gene is TRBV2, the J gene TRBJ2-2; the match to TRBD1 covers 7 bases. The CDR3 sequence is 15 residues long. V was pared by 6 bases and J by 4 bases, with 8 bases of the junction left unmatched. The germline V gene has CDR1 SNHLY and CDR2 FYNNEI. The CDR3 coding sequence is TGTGCCAGCAGACTAAACAGGGGAACCACCGGGGAGCTGTTTTTT. This sequence encodes CASRLNRGTTGELFF.

The chain has TRBV21-1 and TRBJ1-5. TRBV21-1 is a recognized pseudogene. This CDR3 is built from 18 residues. CDR3 loop: CASSKKACESGFNQPQHF. The CDR3, as DNA: TGTGCCAGCAGCAAAAAGGCTTGTGAAAGTGGGTTTAATCAGCCCCAGCATTTT.

The chain's CDR3 is CASSFQGLETQYF. The CDR3 DNA sequence: TGTGCCAGCAGCTTTCAAGGGTTAGAGACCCAGTACTTC. This chain joins TRBV7-9 and TRBJ2-5; unclear D gene. This CDR3 contains 13 residues. Trimming pared 3 bases from V and 4 bases from J, leaving 9 bases between. CDR1 and CDR2 from the germline V gene are SEHNR and FQNEAQ (reference sequence).

The rearrangement links TRBV19 to TRBJ2-7; the D gene is possibly TRBD2 (6 bases). Trimming took 8 bases from V and 1 from J, leaving 12 bases between them. The germline V gene encodes CDR1 LNHDA and CDR2 SQIVND (reference sequence). The CDR3 covers 13 residues. The CDR3 sequence: CASGRRGSYEQYF. CDR3 in DNA: TGTGCCAGTGGGCGGAGGGGATCCTACGAGCAGTACTTC.

This chain connects TRBV28 to TRBJ2-5; possibly TRBD1 for D (5 bases). V shed 2 bases and J shed 4 bases, with 20 bases lying between them. CDR1 MDHEN and CDR2 SYDVKM come from the germline V gene. This CDR3 has 17 residues. CDR3 sequence: CASSLGVGGITGETQYF. The CDR3 nucleotides read TGTGCCAGCAGTTTAGGGGTAGGCGGAATTACAGGAGAGACCCAGTACTTC.

This clone was counted a few times. The V gene is TRBV5-1, the J gene TRBJ1-1, with no clear D. Germline values: CDR1 SGHRS, CDR2 YFSETQ. V shed 5 bases and J shed 9 bases, with 17 bases lying between them. This CDR3 is 13 amino acids long. CDR3 residues: CASSPDVASQAFF. In DNA form, the CDR3 reads TGCGCCAGCAGTCCGGACGTGGCTAGCCAAGCTTTCTTT.

The table lists this clone with a count of one. The genes are TRBV28 and TRBJ2-7; 7 positions agree with TRBD1. CDR1 MDHEN and CDR2 SYDVKM come from the germline V gene. The length of the CDR3 is 13 residues. The J segment lost 3 bases and the V segment lost 1 base, leaving 0 bases of the junction unmatched. The chain's CDR3 is CASSLSGGYEQYF. CDR3 coding DNA: TGTGCCAGCAGTTTATCAGGGGGCTACGAGCAGTACTTC.

V is TRBV2 and J is TRBJ2-7; 15 positions match TRBD2. Germline values: CDR1 SNHLY, CDR2 FYNNEI. Unmatched junction bases numbered 5, after V lost 5 bases and J lost 3 bases. CDR3 length equals 16 residues. The CDR3 nucleotides read TGTGCCAGCAGTAAGGGACTAGCGGGAGGTTTCTACGAGCAGTACTTC. This translates into CASSKGLAGGFYEQYF.

This clone has only a few counts. The gene calls are TRBV24-1 and TRBJ1-5, with TRBD1 as a possible D gene (6 bases). V gave up 2 bases and J gave up 4 bases, with 20 bases separating them. Germline V lookup: CDR1 KGHDR, CDR2 SFDVKD. CDR3 length equals 18 residues. CDR3 bases: TGTGCCACCAGTGATTCCCTTCCGGTAGGACAGCCTAATCAGCCCCAGCATTTT. It is translated as CATSDSLPVGQPNQPQHF.

The chain links TRBV11-2 to TRBJ1-3; D not resolved. CDR1 is SGHAT and CDR2 is FQNNGV in the germline V gene. Trimming took 5 bases from V and 0 from J, leaving 14 bases between them. The CDR3 totals 16 residues. The CDR3 loop is CASSESVGISGNTIYF. The CDR3 DNA is TGTGCCAGCAGCGAGAGCGTGGGTATCTCTGGAAACACCATATATTTT.

A single count supports this clone. This rearrangement joins TRBV10-1 to TRBJ1-1; D is ambiguous. CDR3 length: 14 residues. The germline V gene encodes CDR1 WNHNN and CDR2 SYGVQD (reference sequence). Between the trimmed V and J ends, which lost 6 bases and 0 bases, there was a span of 11 bases. In nucleotides, the CDR3 is TGCGCCAGCAGCATCCCATTGGTGAACACTGAAGCTTTCTTT. Translated: CASSIPLVNTEAFF.

The chain is built from TRBV6-1 and TRBJ1-1, with D possibly being TRBD1 (5 bases). The CDR3 has 14 residues. Germline V gives CDR1 MNHNS, CDR2 SASEGT. Between the trimmed V and J ends, which lost 2 bases and 2 bases, there was a span of 9 bases. The CDR3 here is CASSEYRGNTEAFF. The CDR3 DNA is TGTGCCAGCAGTGAATATAGGGGAAACACTGAAGCTTTCTTT.

This chain links TRBV7-2 with TRBJ1-2; D uncertain. V was cut by 3 bases and J by 0 bases, with 5 bases left in between. Germline CDR1 SGHTA, CDR2 FQGNSA. The CDR3 has 13 amino acids. CDR3: CASSLGTNYGYTF. In nucleotides, the CDR3 is TGTGCCAGCAGCTTGGGAACTAACTATGGCTACACCTTC.

This chain links TRBV6-1 with TRBJ1-4; D ambiguous. Germline values: CDR1 MNHNS, CDR2 SASEGT. Trimming took off 2 bases at V and 11 bases at J, with 12 bases between the two ends. The CDR3 has 13 residues. CDR3 bases: TGTGCCAGCAGTGAATCTTTTTCGGGTAAACTGTTTTTT. Translation gives CASSESFSGKLFF.

The V call is TRBV11-2, the J call TRBJ2-6; possible D gene TRBD2, 5 bases. V lost 6 bases to trimming and J lost 2 bases, with 23 bases between them. The germline gives CDR1 SGHAT, CDR2 FQNNGV. There are 19 residues in the CDR3. The CDR3 sequence: CASRLIGGNQDAGANVLTF. As DNA, the CDR3 is TGTGCCAGCAGATTAATAGGAGGTAATCAGGATGCTGGGGCCAACGTCCTGACTTTC.